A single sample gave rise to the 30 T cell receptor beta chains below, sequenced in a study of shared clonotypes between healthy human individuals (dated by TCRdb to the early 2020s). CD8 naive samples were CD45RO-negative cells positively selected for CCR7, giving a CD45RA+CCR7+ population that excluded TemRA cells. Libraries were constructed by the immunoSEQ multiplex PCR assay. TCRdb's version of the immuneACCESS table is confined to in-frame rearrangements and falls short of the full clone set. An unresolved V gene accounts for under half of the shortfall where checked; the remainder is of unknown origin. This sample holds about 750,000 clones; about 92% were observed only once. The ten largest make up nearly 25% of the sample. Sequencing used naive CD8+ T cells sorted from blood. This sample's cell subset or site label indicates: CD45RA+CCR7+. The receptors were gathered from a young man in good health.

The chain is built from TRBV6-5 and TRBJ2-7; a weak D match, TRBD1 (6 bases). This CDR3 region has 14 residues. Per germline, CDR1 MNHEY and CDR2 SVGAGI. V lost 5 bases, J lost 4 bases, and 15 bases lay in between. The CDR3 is CASSPTGFAYEQYF. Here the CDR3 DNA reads TGTGCCAGCAGTCCCACAGGGTTTGCTTACGAGCAGTACTTC.

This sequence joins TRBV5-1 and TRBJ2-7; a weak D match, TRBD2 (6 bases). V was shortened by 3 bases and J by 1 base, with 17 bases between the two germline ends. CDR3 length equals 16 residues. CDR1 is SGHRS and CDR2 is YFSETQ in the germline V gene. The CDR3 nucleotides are TGCGCCAGCAGCTCGGGTAGGGGACTTCAATCCTACGAGCAGTACTTC. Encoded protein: CASSSGRGLQSYEQYF.

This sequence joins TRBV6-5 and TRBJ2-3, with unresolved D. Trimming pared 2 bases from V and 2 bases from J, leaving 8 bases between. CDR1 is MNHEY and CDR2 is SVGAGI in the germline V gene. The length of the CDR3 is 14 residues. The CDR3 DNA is TGTGCCAGCAGTTACGAATCCGACACAGATACGCAGTATTTT. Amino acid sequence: CASSYESDTDTQYF.

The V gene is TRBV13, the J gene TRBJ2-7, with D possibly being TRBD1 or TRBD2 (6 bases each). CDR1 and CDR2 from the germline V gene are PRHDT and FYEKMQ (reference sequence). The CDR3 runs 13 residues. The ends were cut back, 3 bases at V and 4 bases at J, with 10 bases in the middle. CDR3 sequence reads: CASSFGGPYEQYF. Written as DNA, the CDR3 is TGTGCCAGCAGCTTTGGGGGGCCATACGAGCAGTACTTC.

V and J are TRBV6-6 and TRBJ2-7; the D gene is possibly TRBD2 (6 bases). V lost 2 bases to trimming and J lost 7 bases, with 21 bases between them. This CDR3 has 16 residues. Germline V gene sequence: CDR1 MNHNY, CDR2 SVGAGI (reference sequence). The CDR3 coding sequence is TGTGCCAGCAGTTACCCCGACCGGGGACTTGGCGGGGAGCAGTACTTC. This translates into CASSYPDRGLGGEQYF.

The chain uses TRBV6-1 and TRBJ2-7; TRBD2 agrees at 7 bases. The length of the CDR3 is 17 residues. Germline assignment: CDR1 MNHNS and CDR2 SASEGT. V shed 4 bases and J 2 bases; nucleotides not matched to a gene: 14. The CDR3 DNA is TGTGCCAGCAGTGGGGGGGGGAGCGGGAACGACGCCTACGAGCAGTACTTC. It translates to CASSGGGSGNDAYEQYF.

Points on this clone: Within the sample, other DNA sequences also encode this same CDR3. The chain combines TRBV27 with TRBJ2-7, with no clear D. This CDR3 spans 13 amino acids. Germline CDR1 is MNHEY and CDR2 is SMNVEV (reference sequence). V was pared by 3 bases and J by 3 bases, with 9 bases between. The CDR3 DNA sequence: TGTGCCAGCAGTTTTGGAAGGGACTACGAGCAGTACTTC. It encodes CASSFGRDYEQYF.

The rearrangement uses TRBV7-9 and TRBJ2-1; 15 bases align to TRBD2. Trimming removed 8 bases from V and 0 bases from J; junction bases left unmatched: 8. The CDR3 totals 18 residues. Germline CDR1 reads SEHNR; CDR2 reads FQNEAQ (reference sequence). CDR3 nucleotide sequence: TGTGCCAGCCCCTCCGGGACTAGCGGGAGGAGCTCCTACAATGAGCAGTTCTTC. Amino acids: CASPSGTSGRSSYNEQFF.

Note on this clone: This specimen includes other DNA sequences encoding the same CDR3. CDR3 DNA sequence: TGTGCCAGCAGCTCACCGGGACAGGGCTACGAGCAGTACTTC. It codes for CASSSPGQGYEQYF. This chain links TRBV5-5 with TRBJ2-7, with 9 bases matching TRBD1. Germline values: CDR1 SGHKS, CDR2 YYEKEE (reference sequence). V was pared by 3 bases and J by 3 bases, with 4 bases of the junction left unmatched. The CDR3 length is 14 residues.

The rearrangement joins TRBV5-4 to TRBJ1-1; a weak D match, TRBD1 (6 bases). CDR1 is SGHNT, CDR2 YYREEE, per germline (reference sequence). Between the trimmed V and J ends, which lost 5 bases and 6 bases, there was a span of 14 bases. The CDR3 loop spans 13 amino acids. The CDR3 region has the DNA TGTGCCAGCAGACTGCCAGGGGATCCTGAAGCTTTCTTT. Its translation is CASRLPGDPEAFF.

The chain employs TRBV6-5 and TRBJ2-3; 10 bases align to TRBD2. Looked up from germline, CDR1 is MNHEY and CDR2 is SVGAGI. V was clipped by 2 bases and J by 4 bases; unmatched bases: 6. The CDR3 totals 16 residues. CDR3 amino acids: CASSYEASGSSDTQYF. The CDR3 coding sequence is TGTGCCAGCAGTTACGAGGCTAGCGGGAGCTCAGATACGCAGTATTTT.

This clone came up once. The CDR3 DNA follows: TGCGCCAGCAGTGAGCGGAGTTCGGCTTGGGAGACCCAGTACTTC. This sequence encodes CASSERSSAWETQYF. The chain joins TRBV10-1 to TRBJ2-5; D is unresolved. Trimming cost V 2 bases and J 5 bases, with 15 bases left between them. From germline, CDR1 is WNHNN and CDR2 SYGVQD (reference sequence). This CDR3 has 15 residues.

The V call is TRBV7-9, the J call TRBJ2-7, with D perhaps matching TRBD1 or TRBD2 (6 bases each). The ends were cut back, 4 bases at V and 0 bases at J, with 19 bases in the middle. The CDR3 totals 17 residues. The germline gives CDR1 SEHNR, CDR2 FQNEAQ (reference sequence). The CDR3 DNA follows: TGTGCCAGCAGCTCGCCGGGGGCTACACGAAGCTCCTACGAGCAGTACTTC. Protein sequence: CASSSPGATRSSYEQYF.

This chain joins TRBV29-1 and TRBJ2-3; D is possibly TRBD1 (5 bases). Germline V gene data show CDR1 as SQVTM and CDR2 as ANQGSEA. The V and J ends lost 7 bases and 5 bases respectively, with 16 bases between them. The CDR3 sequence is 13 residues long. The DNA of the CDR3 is TGCAGCGCAATAATAGGGGAAGGAGATACGCAGTATTTT. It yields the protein CSAIIGEGDTQYF.

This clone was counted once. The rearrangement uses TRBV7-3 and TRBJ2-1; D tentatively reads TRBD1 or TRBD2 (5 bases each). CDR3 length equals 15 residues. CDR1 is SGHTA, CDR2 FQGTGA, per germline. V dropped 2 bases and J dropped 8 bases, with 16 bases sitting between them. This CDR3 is CASSLWGNVVDEQFF. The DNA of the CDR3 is TGTGCCAGCAGCTTATGGGGGAATGTGGTCGATGAGCAGTTCTTC.

CDR3 in amino acids: CASSQEGTVAYEQYF. DNA of the CDR3: TGTGCCAGCAGCCAAGAGGGGACAGTCGCCTACGAGCAGTACTTC. The chain links TRBV5-4 to TRBJ2-7, with 7 bases that match TRBD1. Unmatched junction bases numbered 9, after V lost 4 bases and J lost 2 bases. CDR1 is SGHNT, CDR2 YYREEE, per germline (reference sequence). This CDR3 region has 15 residues. The full variable domain, in which reference TRBV5-4 and TRBJ2-7 provide the parts outside the CDR3, is ETGVTQSPTHLIKTRGQQVTLRCSSQSGHNTVSWYQQALGQGPQFIFQYYREEENGRGNFPPRFSGLQFPNYSSELNVNALELDDSALYLCASSQEGTVAYEQYFGPGTRLTVT.

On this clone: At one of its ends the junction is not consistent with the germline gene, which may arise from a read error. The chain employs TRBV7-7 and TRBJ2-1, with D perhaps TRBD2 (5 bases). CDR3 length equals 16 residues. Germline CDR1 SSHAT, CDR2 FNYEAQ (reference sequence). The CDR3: CASSPVVASSYNEQFF. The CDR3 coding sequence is TGTGCTAGCAGCCCCGTAGTAGCGAGCTCCTACAATGAGCAGTTCTTC.

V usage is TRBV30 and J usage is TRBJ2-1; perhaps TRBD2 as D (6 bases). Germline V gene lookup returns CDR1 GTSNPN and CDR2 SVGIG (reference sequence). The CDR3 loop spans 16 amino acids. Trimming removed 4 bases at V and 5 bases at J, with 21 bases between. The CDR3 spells CAWITSRDWADNEQFF. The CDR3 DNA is TGTGCCTGGATCACCTCCCGGGACTGGGCAGACAATGAGCAGTTCTTC. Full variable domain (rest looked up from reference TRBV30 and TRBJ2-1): SQTIHQWPATLVQPVGSPLSLECTVEGTSNPNLYWYRQAAGRGLQLLFYSVGIGQISSEVPQNLSASRPQDRQFILSSKKLLLSDSGFYLCAWITSRDWADNEQFFGPGTRLTVL.

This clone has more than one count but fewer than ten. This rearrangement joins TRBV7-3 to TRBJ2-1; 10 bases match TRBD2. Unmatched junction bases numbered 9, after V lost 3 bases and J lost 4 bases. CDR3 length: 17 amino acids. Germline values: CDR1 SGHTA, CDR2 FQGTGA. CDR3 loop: CASSFTGLAEIYNEQFF. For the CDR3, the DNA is TGTGCCAGCAGCTTCACCGGACTAGCGGAAATATACAATGAGCAGTTCTTC. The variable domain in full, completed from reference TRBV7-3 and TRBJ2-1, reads GAGVSQTPSNKVTEKGKYVELRCDPISGHTALYWYRQSLGQGPEFLIYFQGTGAADDSGLPNDRFFAVRPEGSVSTLKIQRTERGDSAVYLCASSFTGLAEIYNEQFFGPGTRLTVL.

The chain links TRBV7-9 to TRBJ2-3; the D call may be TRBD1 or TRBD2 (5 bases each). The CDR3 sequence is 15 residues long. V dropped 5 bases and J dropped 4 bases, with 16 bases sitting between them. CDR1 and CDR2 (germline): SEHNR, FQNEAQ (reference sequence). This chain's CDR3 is CASSPPREWADTQYF. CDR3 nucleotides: TGTGCCAGCAGCCCCCCCAGGGAGTGGGCAGATACGCAGTATTTT. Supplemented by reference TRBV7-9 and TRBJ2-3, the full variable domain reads DTGVSQNPRHKITKRGQNVTFRCDPISEHNRLYWYRQTLGQGPEFLTYFQNEAQLEKSRLLSDRFSAERPKGSFSTLEIQRTEQGDSAMYLCASSPPREWADTQYFGPGTRLTVL.

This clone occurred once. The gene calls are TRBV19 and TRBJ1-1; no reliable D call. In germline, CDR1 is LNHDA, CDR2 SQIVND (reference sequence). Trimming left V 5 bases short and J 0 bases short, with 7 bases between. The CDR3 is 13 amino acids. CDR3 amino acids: CASSLAVNTEAFF. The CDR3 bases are TGTGCCAGTAGTCTTGCGGTGAACACTGAAGCTTTCTTT.

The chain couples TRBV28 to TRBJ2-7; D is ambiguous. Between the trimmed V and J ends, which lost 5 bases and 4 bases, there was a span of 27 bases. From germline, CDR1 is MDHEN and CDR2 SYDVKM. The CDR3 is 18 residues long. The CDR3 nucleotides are TGTGCCAGCAGTCTAGACAAACGACATTATTGGATCCGATACGAGCAGTACTTC. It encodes CASSLDKRHYWIRYEQYF.

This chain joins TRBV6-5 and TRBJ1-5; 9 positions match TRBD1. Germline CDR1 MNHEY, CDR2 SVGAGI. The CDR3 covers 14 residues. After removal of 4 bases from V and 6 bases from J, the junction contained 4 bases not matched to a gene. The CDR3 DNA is TGTGCCAGCAGTTCCAGGGACAGGGTTCAGCCCCAGCATTTT. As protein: CASSSRDRVQPQHF.

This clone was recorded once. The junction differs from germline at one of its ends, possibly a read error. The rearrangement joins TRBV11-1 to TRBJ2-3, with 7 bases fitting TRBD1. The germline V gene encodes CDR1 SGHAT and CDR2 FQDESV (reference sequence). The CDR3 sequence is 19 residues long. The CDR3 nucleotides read TGTGCCAGCAGTTTAGGGACAGCACTACAAGCCCGATCGAGAGATACGCAGTATTTT. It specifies CASSLGTALQARSRDTQYF.

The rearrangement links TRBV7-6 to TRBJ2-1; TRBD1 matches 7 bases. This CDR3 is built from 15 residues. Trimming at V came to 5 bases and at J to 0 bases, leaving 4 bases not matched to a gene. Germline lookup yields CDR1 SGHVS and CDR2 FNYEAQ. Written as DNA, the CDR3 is TGTGCCAGCAGCCGGGCAGGGGGCTCCTACAATGAGCAGTTCTTC. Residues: CASSRAGGSYNEQFF.

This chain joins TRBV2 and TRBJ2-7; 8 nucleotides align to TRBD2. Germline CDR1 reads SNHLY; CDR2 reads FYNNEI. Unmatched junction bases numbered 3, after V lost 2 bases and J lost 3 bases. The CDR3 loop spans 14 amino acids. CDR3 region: CASSELAGNYEQYF. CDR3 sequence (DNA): TGTGCCAGCAGTGAACTAGCGGGCAACTACGAGCAGTACTTC.

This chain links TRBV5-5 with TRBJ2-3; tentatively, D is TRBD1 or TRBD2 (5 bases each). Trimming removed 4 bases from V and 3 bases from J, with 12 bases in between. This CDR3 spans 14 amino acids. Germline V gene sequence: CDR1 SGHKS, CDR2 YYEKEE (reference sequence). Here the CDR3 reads CASSLTWGTDTQYF. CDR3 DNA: TGTGCCAGCAGCCTCACTTGGGGGACAGATACGCAGTATTTT.

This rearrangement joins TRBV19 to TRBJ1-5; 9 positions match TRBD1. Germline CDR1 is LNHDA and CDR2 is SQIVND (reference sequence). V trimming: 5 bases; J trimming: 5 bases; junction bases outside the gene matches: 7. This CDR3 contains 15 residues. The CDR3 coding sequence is TGTGCCAGTAGTTTCCCGGGACAGGGCTATCAGCCCCAGCATTTT. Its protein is CASSFPGQGYQPQHF.

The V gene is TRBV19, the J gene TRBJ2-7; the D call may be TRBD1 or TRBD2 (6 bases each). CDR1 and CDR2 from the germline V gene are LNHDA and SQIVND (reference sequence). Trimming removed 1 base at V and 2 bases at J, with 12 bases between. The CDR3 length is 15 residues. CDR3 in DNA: TGTGCCAGTAGTATAGTCGCGGAGGGGGCCTACGAGCAGTACTTC. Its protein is CASSIVAEGAYEQYF. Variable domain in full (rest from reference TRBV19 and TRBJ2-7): DGGITQSPKYLFRKEGQNVTLSCEQNLNHDAMYWYRQDPGQGLRLIYYSQIVNDFQKGDIAEGYSVSREKKESFPLTVTSAQKNPTAFYLCASSIVAEGAYEQYFGPGTRLTVT.

The CDR3 DNA is TGTGCCAGCAGCGACGGACAGAATGAAAAACTGTTTTTT. Translated: CASSDGQNEKLFF. V and J are TRBV5-5 and TRBJ1-4; D may be TRBD1 (6 bases). The germline CDR1 and CDR2 sequences are SGHKS and YYEKEE (reference sequence). Trimming took off 4 bases at V and 5 bases at J, with 9 bases between the two ends. The CDR3 consists of 13 residues.